This TCR beta chain was found in a study of blood T cells in healthy people across ages. Each donor was a healthy Caucasian individual from Russia, aged about 6 to 90. Total RNA extraction produced at least 5 micrograms (per sample) for the study. Points on this clonotype: What it recognizes is unknown.

This CDR3 is 14 amino acids long. CDR1 is MGHRA, CDR2 YSYEKL, per germline. Trimming cost V 1 base and J 0 bases, with 6 bases left between them. Study outcomes and limitations: The study could not conclusively compare naive and antigen-experienced cells, given its unsorted PBMCs.

A sample-barcoded 5' primer and a J-beta primer mix were used in a second PCR of about 7 to 11 cycles. Each of the cDNA molecules was tagged by a template-switch adaptor with 12 random nucleotides. TCRdb itself ran the 5' RACE reads through MiXCR, one entry per CDR3 protein. The repertoire holds over 1,500,000 distinct CDR3 sequences, about two fifths seen once, with 20% to 25% in the top ten. V gene TRBV4-1 combines with J gene TRBJ2-5; D is unresolved. Sequencing input: blood. The origin of this receptor is a human donor in good health. CDR3 loop: CASSQGPNQETQYF. The CDR3 DNA reads as TGCGCCAGCAGCCAAGGACCAAACCAAGAGACCCAGTACTTC.